This T cell receptor (beta chain) was sequenced in a study of T cell responses to AZD1222 COVID-19 vaccine. Study-level background: Both about-4-week and about-12-week second-dose recipients were combined. Study-level findings and limits: Nearly half of unique spike-specific TCRs reportedly avoided B.1.351 and B.1.1.7 mutated regions. When two AZD1222 doses had been given, Spike-specific TCR breadth and depth rose.

The CDR3 runs 12 residues. The germline V gene encodes CDR1 SGHAT and CDR2 FQDESV (reference sequence). The V end lost 5 bases, the J end lost 4 bases, and 9 bases lay between the germline ends. Method: immunoSEQ multiplex PCR; TCRdb's copy keeps in-frame clones and lacks some. The data show 110,000 to 150,000 clones, with roughly nine tenths seen just once and under 2% held by the top ten. A remark on this clone: Its target is unknown.

The TCR originated in an adult in good health. The V gene is TRBV11-1, the J gene TRBJ2-7; D not certain. The sequencing used peripheral blood, collected on day 0 of AZD1222 vaccination. DNA for the CDR3: TGTGCCAGCAGCCCGGACCCGTACGAGCAGTACTTC. Amino acids: CASSPDPYEQYF.